The sequence of this TCR beta chain was determined in a study of patients and donors after allogeneic stem cell transplantation. Germline V gene sequence: CDR1 ENHRY, CDR2 SYGVKD. This CDR3 comprises 15 residues. J was trimmed by 1 base and V by 3 bases; bases with no gene match: 4. TCRdb used MiXCR to reprocess the RT-PCR reads, holding one entry per CDR3 protein. The table lists hundreds of thousands of distinct CDR3 sequences, about a sixth of them singletons, with about 7% in the top ten. The clonotype was recovered from a human donor who was either an allogeneic HSCT recipient or a stem cell or donor lymphocyte infusion donor (not recorded which). It is not recorded whose cells these are; they may come from a transplant donor. The rearrangement joins TRBV10-3 to TRBJ2-7; 9 bases are shared with TRBD2. Sequencing input: blood, either unsorted or a sorted T cell fraction (not recorded which). In DNA form, the CDR3 reads TGTGCCATCAGTGAACGCGGGAGGGTTTCCTACGAGCAGTACTTC. Amino acid sequence: CAISERGRVSYEQYF.